This TCR beta chain derives from a study of blood T cell repertoires in COVID-19. With 4 bases clipped from V and 8 bases from J, the junction kept 10 bases outside the gene matches. The CDR3 consists of 16 residues. Germline loops: CDR1 SGHNT, CDR2 YYREEE (reference sequence). Data came from immunoSEQ multiplex PCR; TCRdb stores just in-frame clones and leaves some out. The sample shows about 250,000 clones, around 87% of them seen only once. The rearrangement uses TRBV5-4 and TRBJ2-2, with 11 bases lining up with TRBD2. The receptor was isolated from a woman aged 50 to 60 who had recovered from COVID-19. Sequenced sample: PBMCs or T cells enriched from blood (not recorded which). CDR3 protein: CASSRPGLAVQGELFF. CDR3 sequence (DNA): TGTGCCAGCAGCAGACCGGGACTAGCGGTCCAGGGGGAGCTGTTTTTT.